A selection of T cell receptor beta chains follows, all from one sample in a study of T cell repertoires in cytomegalovirus infection. MiXCR, applied by TCRdb to the reads, yields one record per CDR3 protein. Here the sample spans roughly 120,000 distinct CDR3 sequences, roughly 31% being singletons. The antigens these receptors bind are not known. The sequencing used CD8+ T cells from cultured PBMCs, collected from culture after CMV antigen stimulation. All receptors derive from a human donor in good health (CMV status not recorded). Some clones in this sample may be carry-over from other donors' samples. CDR3s include the opening cysteine and the closing phenylalanine or tryptophan. The D gene is left open where the match is weak. The listing skips clone size in some rows; elsewhere it reads once, few, many or a size class.

abundance	v_gene	j_gene	d_gene	CDR3aa	CDR3nt
.	TRBV2	TRBJ2-7	.	CASLGGRSYEQYF	TGTGCCAGCTTGGGGGGCCGGTCCTACGAGCAGTACTTC
.	TRBV5-3	TRBJ2-1	.	CASSSSVGEVQFF	TGTGCCAGCAGCTCCAGTGTGGGGGAAGTGCAGTTCTTC
medium-sized	TRBV7-9	TRBJ1-4	.	CATEAGGYEEKLFF	TGTGCCACCGAGGCGGGAGGGTACGAAGAAAAACTGTTTTTT
.	TRBV6-2/TRBV6-3	TRBJ1-5	.	CASSCQGRRAPQHF	TGTGCCAGCAGTTGCCAGGGACGCCGGGCGCCCCAGCATTTT
.	TRBV6-5	TRBJ2-1	.	CASSPGTDSYNEQFF	TGTGCCAGCAGCCCCGGGACTGACTCCTACAATGAGCAGTTCTTC
once	TRBV7-2	TRBJ1-3	.	CASSHWGVAREAGNTIYF	TGTGCCAGCAGCCACTGGGGGGTGGCCAGGGAGGCGGGAAACACCATATATTTT
once	TRBV27	TRBJ2-5	.	CASSVLLRGHQETQYF	TGTGCCAGCAGTGTTCTGCTCCGGGGGCACCAAGAGACCCAGTACTTC
.	TRBV12-3/TRBV12-4	TRBJ1-4	.	CASSQPQGGIREKLFF	TGTGCCAGCAGCCAGCCCCAAGGGGGGATTCGGGAAAAACTGTTTTTT
.	TRBV11-2	TRBJ2-5	TRBD2	CASNWANSGRQETQYF	TGTGCCAGCAACTGGGCGAACAGCGGGAGGCAAGAGACCCAGTACTTC
many	TRBV7-2	TRBJ1-4	.	CASSWGGTATNEKLFF	TGTGCCAGCAGCTGGGGAGGGACTGCAACTAATGAAAAACTGTTTTTT
.	TRBV7-2	TRBJ2-1	TRBD2	CASSPLSGGPGDEQFF	TGTGCCAGCAGCCCCCTCAGCGGGGGCCCGGGGGATGAGCAGTTCTTC
few	TRBV6-1	TRBJ1-2	.	CASSDNIGGYTF	TGTGCCAGCAGTGATAATATCGGTGGCTACACCTTC
few	TRBV15	TRBJ2-1	TRBD2	CATSRDLSGGAVDEQFF	TGTGCCACCAGCAGAGATCTAAGCGGGGGGGCTGTGGATGAGCAGTTCTTC
.	TRBV28	TRBJ2-7	.	CASSYGESGYEQYF	TGTGCCAGCAGTTACGGGGAATCCGGCTACGAGCAGTACTTC
many	TRBV12-3/TRBV12-4	TRBJ2-1	.	CASSFGEGPYNEQFF	TGTGCCAGCAGTTTTGGTGAGGGGCCCTACAATGAGCAGTTCTTC
many	TRBV2	TRBJ2-3	.	CASSEDYTDTQYF	TGTGCCAGCAGTGAGGACTACACAGATACGCAGTATTTT
.	TRBV19	TRBJ1-4	TRBD1	CASSIQGGTGNEKLFF	TGTGCCAGTAGTATCCAGGGGGGGACAGGGAATGAAAAACTGTTTTTT
.	TRBV4-1	TRBJ2-2	.	CASSWTIQGTTGELFF	TGCGCCAGCAGCTGGACAATACAGGGTACCACCGGGGAGCTGTTTTTT
.	TRBV12-3/TRBV12-4	TRBJ1-1	.	CASSLDSDMNTEAFF	TGTGCCAGCAGTTTAGATTCGGACATGAACACTGAAGCTTTCTTT
few	TRBV6-6	TRBJ2-1	.	CASSVGLAQLNF	TGTGCCAGCAGTGTCGGCCTAGCGCAACTTAACTTC
.	TRBV7-9	TRBJ2-3	TRBD1	CASSHPGQVPDTQYF	TGTGCCAGCAGCCATCCGGGACAGGTTCCAGATACGCAGTATTTT
many	TRBV7-2	TRBJ2-5	.	CASSLGQGQETQYF	TGTGCCAGCAGCTTAGGGCAGGGCCAAGAGACCCAGTACTTC
.	TRBV12-3/TRBV12-4	TRBJ2-3	TRBD2	CASAPTSADTQYF	TGTGCCAGTGCCCCTACTAGCGCTGATACGCAGTATTTT
.	TRBV5-6	TRBJ2-7	.	CASSLVTGGTYEQYF	TGTGCCAGCAGCTTGGTGACTGGTGGGACCTACGAGCAGTACTTC
many	TRBV7-2	TRBJ1-1	.	CASSLGVAGANTEAFF	TGTGCCAGCAGCTTAGGGGTCGCAGGGGCGAACACTGAAGCTTTCTTT
few	TRBV12-3/TRBV12-4	TRBJ2-7	TRBD1	CASSSPGQNSYEQYF	TGTGCCAGCAGTTCCCCGGGACAGAACTCCTACGAGCAGTACTTC
.	TRBV4-1	TRBJ2-7	TRBD2	CASSRSGLAGGSYEQYF	TGCGCCAGCAGCCGGTCGGGACTAGCGGGTGGTTCCTACGAGCAGTACTTC
once	TRBV6-6	TRBJ1-2	.	CASSYTEEYGYTF	TGTGCCAGCAGTTACACGGAAGAATATGGCTACACCTTC
few	TRBV6-1	TRBJ2-7	.	CASSSRRNEQYF	TGTGCCAGCAGTAGCAGGAGGAACGAGCAGTACTTC
few	TRBV5-6	TRBJ2-7	TRBD2	CASSFSLSGGVEQYF	TGTGCCAGCAGCTTTTCGTTGAGTGGGGGGGTCGAGCAGTACTTC
.	TRBV12-3/TRBV12-4	TRBJ2-1	TRBD2	CASSPSGGLYNEQFF	TGTGCCAGCAGCCCGAGCGGGGGGTTGTACAATGAGCAGTTCTTC
few	TRBV20-1	TRBJ2-7	.	CSAEQRGYEQYF	TGCAGTGCCGAGCAGAGGGGCTACGAGCAGTACTTC
.	TRBV12-5	TRBJ2-1	TRBD1	CASGFGQGEQFF	TGTGCTAGTGGTTTTGGACAGGGTGAGCAGTTCTTC
.	TRBV7-2	TRBJ2-3	.	CASSGPSTDTQYF	TGTGCCAGCAGCGGACCTAGCACAGATACGCAGTATTTT
.	TRBV12-5	TRBJ1-1	TRBD1	CASKTGTTEAFF	TGTGCTAGTAAGACAGGGACCACTGAAGCTTTCTTT
few	TRBV7-3	TRBJ2-6	.	CASSLGRGAGANVLTF	TGTGCCAGCAGCTTAGGGCGGGGTGCTGGGGCCAACGTCCTGACTTTC
few	TRBV12-3/TRBV12-4	TRBJ2-3	TRBD2	CASSAGILAGGQSLADTQYF	TGTGCCAGCAGCGCGGGGATTCTAGCGGGGGGGCAGTCACTCGCAGATACGCAGTATTTT
.	TRBV2	TRBJ2-3	.	CASSEKSYAVSKDTQYF	TGTGCCAGCAGTGAGAAGAGTTACGCCGTATCAAAAGATACGCAGTATTTT
many	TRBV7-4	TRBJ2-3	.	CASSFRPSGARSTDTQYF	TGTGCCAGCAGCTTTAGGCCATCTGGGGCCCGAAGCACAGATACGCAGTATTTT
.	TRBV6-1	TRBJ1-2	.	CASSELGVGAGYTF	TGTGCCAGCAGTGAATTAGGGGTGGGGGCTGGCTACACCTTC